Sequencing of this TCR beta chain was carried out in a study of blood T cell repertoires in COVID-19. Study-wide context: Samples taken during acute and convalescent COVID-19 were collected in the United States, Italy and Spain.

Under the authors' procedure: How many nucleated cells were present was estimated from reference gene primer amplification. Sequencing was performed with immunoSEQ multiplex PCR; in TCRdb, only in-frame clones are kept and a portion is missing. V and J calls plus clone size are reproduced from that table; the DNA served to infer D and trimming. The data contain 270,000 or so clones, 82% of them singletons. The CDR3 runs to 21 residues. Trimming pared 5 bases from V and 1 base from J, leaving 32 bases between. Germline lookup yields CDR1 GTSNPN and CDR2 SVGIG (reference sequence). The sequence came from a young woman with acute or convalescent COVID-19. Source material: peripheral blood. This chain uses TRBV30 with TRBJ2-2, with D perhaps TRBD1 (5 bases). The CDR3 protein is CAWAITLGSPPTGWNTGELFF. For the CDR3, the DNA is TGTGCCTGGGCAATCACCCTCGGAAGTCCCCCAACAGGATGGAACACCGGGGAGCTGTTTTTT.